This T cell receptor beta chain was captured by sequencing in a study of Graves' ophthalmopathy and Graves' hyperthyroidism. General study results and limits: In blood, most expanded thyroid clonotypes above 0.001 frequency were also detected. As the model predicted ophthalmopathy progression, it achieved a sensitivity of approximately 65% and a specificity of around 76%.

Exclusion criteria comprised other autoimmune diseases, uncontrolled infections, pregnancy or lactation in patients. Reliance was placed on clinical symptoms, serum thyroxine, TRAb, thyroid ultrasound and orbital computed tomography for diagnosis. V lost 3 bases and J 6 bases, leaving 12 bases between the germline ends. The CDR3 is 13 residues long. Germline values: CDR1 ENHRY, CDR2 SYGVKD. RNA transcripts served as template for amplifying TCR beta CDR3 sequences. Scientists carried out first-round RT-PCR using HTBI primers and then a second-round multiplex PCR. TCRdb reprocessed the multiplex PCR reads with MiXCR, giving one entry per CDR3 protein. The sample lists 560,000 or so distinct CDR3 sequences; under 45% were seen once. The sample holds a few counts of this clonotype. Its antigen is undetermined.

The V and J genes are TRBV10-3 and TRBJ2-7; possible D gene TRBD1, 5 bases. The sequence was obtained from an adult man with Graves' hyperthyroidism. Input material: peripheral blood or thyroid tissue (not recorded which). The CDR3 DNA is TGTGCCATCAGTGATCAGGGTGGTGGCGAGCAGTACTTC. Translated, it gives CAISDQGGGEQYF.